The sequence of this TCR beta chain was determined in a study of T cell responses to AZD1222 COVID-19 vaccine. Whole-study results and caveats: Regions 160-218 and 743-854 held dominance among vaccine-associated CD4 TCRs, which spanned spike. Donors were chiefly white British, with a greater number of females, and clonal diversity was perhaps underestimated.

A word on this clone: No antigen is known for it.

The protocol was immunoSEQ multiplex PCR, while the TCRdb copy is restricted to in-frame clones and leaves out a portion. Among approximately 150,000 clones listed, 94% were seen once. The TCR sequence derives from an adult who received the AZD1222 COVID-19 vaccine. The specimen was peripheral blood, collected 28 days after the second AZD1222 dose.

CDR3 DNA sequence: TGTGCCAGCAGCCCGGACAGGGGGTTTGGAAACACCATATATTTT. Its translation is CASSPDRGFGNTIYF. The chain joins TRBV4-2 to TRBJ1-3, with TRBD1 identical over 10 bases. The germline gives CDR1 LGHNA, CDR2 YNFKEQ. Germline trimming cut 4 bases from V and 3 bases from J; bases unmatched to any gene: 3. The CDR3 covers 15 residues.